A single sample is the source of the 10 T cell receptor beta chains below, sequenced in a study of shared clonotypes between healthy human individuals. This table comes from immunoSEQ multiplex PCR, and its TCRdb copy is limited to in-frame clones, with some not included. The sample shows hundreds of thousands of clones, 73% of them seen only once. The sample comprised memory CD4+ T cells sorted from blood. Subset defined: CD45RA-negative fraction. The receptor source for this set is a man aged 25 to 40 in good health.

CDR3 loop: CASSPTSGKRKTQYF. The CDR3 coding sequence is TGTGCCAGCAGCCCGACTAGCGGGAAGAGAAAGACCCAGTACTTC. This rearrangement joins TRBV25-1 to TRBJ2-5; 11 bases align to TRBD2. Germline V CDR1 and CDR2: MGHDK, SYGVNS. With 6 bases clipped from V and 6 bases from J, the junction kept 9 bases outside the gene matches. The CDR3 covers 15 residues.

This chain uses TRBV2 with TRBJ2-2; D is ambiguous. The V gene lost 6 bases and the J gene lost 6 bases, with 17 bases spanning the gap. The V gene's germline CDR1 is SNHLY and CDR2 FYNNEI. CDR3 length equals 15 residues. The CDR3 reads CASSVGSGGPGELFF. The CDR3 DNA sequence: TGTGCCAGCAGCGTTGGATCTGGCGGCCCCGGGGAGCTGTTTTTT.

The chain employs TRBV6-5 and TRBJ1-6; 8 nucleotides match TRBD1. The J segment lost 5 bases and the V segment lost 7 bases, leaving 7 bases of the junction unmatched. Germline CDR1 reads MNHEY; CDR2 reads SVGAGI. CDR3 size: 15 residues. For the CDR3, the DNA is TGTGCCAGCACTCACCGGGACAGGAATAATTCACCCCTCCACTTT. Its translation: CASTHRDRNNSPLHF.

This clone was found once. The chain is built from TRBV5-8 and TRBJ1-5, with 9 nucleotides matching TRBD1. This CDR3 contains 16 residues. The junction had 9 bases not matched to a gene; V was cut back by 4 bases and J by 4 bases. CDR1 is SGHTS, CDR2 YDEGEE, per germline. CDR3 DNA: TGTGCCAGCAGCCCCACGACAGGGGGTTTTAATCAGCCCCAGCATTTT. Encoded protein: CASSPTTGGFNQPQHF.

The chain is built from TRBV9 and TRBJ2-2, with D unresolved. This CDR3 has 20 residues. The germline gives CDR1 SGDLS, CDR2 YYNGEE. V shed 0 bases and J shed 0 bases, with 21 bases lying between them. The CDR3 sequence: CASSVDGVWAALANTGELFF. CDR3 in DNA: TGTGCCAGCAGCGTAGATGGGGTTTGGGCGGCCTTAGCGAACACCGGGGAGCTGTTTTTT.

The J gene is TRBJ2-7, the V gene TRBV6-5, with 12 nucleotides matching TRBD1. Germline V CDR1 and CDR2: MNHEY, SVGAGI. V gave up 5 bases and J gave up 8 bases; unmatched junction bases: 7. The CDR3 covers 14 residues. In DNA, the CDR3 is TGTGCCAGCAGTCCCGGGACAGGGGGCGTTCAGCAGTACTTC. It codes for CASSPGTGGVQQYF.

V and J are TRBV18 and TRBJ1-6; unclear D gene. The CDR3 runs to 13 residues. Between the trimmed V and J ends, which lost 5 bases and 4 bases, there was a span of 6 bases. Looked up from germline, CDR1 is KGHSH and CDR2 is LQKENI. The CDR3 DNA reads as TGTGCCAGCTCATCGGATTATAATTCACCCCTCCACTTT. Translating it yields CASSSDYNSPLHF.

The rearrangement links TRBV14 to TRBJ1-3; no definite D call. V was trimmed by 0 bases and J by 5 bases, leaving 17 bases between them. CDR1 SGHDN and CDR2 FVKESK come from the germline V gene. This CDR3 has 17 amino acids. The CDR3: CASSQDIAGGRRNTIYF. The CDR3 DNA reads as TGTGCCAGCAGCCAAGATATCGCGGGAGGGAGAAGAAACACCATATATTTT.

As regards this clone: In the same sample, other DNA sequences code for this CDR3. The rearrangement links TRBV6-5 to TRBJ2-7, with 12 nucleotides matching TRBD2. V trimming: 5 bases; J trimming: 2 bases; junction bases outside the gene matches: 4. The CDR3 runs 15 residues. CDR1 is MNHEY and CDR2 is SVGAGI in the germline V gene. CDR3 DNA: TGTGCCAGCAGTCGCGGACTAGCGGGGACCTACGAGCAGTACTTC. Its protein is CASSRGLAGTYEQYF.

This clone appeared once. This chain joins TRBV7-9 and TRBJ2-7, with D possibly TRBD1 on 6 matching bases. There are 13 residues in the CDR3. The V end was cut by 3 bases, the J end by 5 bases, with 11 bases between. CDR1 SEHNR and CDR2 FQNEAQ come from the germline V gene (reference sequence). The CDR3 is CASSLMTGHEQYF. CDR3 coding DNA: TGTGCCAGCAGCTTGATGACAGGACACGAGCAGTACTTC.